The sequence of this T cell receptor (beta chain) was determined in a study of cytomegalovirus exposure and HLA in healthy donors. Whole-study context: Researchers found that roughly 80% of some 400 genotyped donors fell within the Caucasian-associated ancestry cluster.

A multiplex PCR was run with 60 Vbeta primers and 13 Jbeta primers. The repertoire was sequenced with immunoSEQ multiplex PCR; TCRdb's copy has only in-frame clones and lacks some. Seen here are approximately 140,000 clones, roughly 77% observed once, and the top ten hold 2% to 2.5%. CDR1 and CDR2 (germline): SNHLY, FYNNEI. J lost 7 bases, V lost 6 bases, and 6 bases had no gene match. This CDR3 contains 13 residues. The rearrangement uses TRBV2 and TRBJ1-5, with 7 bases identical to TRBD1. This TCR was sampled from a man between 25 and 39 years old in good health and CMV-seronegative. Material: PBMCs. The CDR3 spells CASRDRAAQPQHF. Written as DNA, the CDR3 is TGTGCCAGCAGAGACAGGGCGGCGCAGCCCCAGCATTTT.